Presented here are 32 T cell receptor beta chains from one specimen sequenced in a study of blood T cell repertoires in COVID-19. Produced via immunoSEQ multiplex PCR; TCRdb's table is partial and in-frame only. Among hundreds of thousands of clones, around 87% were seen once, and the ten largest hold 2.1%. The material sequenced was peripheral blood. Source of these receptors: a woman aged 25-40 years who had recovered from COVID-19.

This sequence joins TRBV6-5 and TRBJ2-7; TRBD1 matches 9 bases. The CDR3 runs to 14 residues. The germline gives CDR1 MNHEY, CDR2 SVGAGI. J was trimmed by 2 bases and V by 7 bases; bases with no gene match: 6. This CDR3 reads CASNAGTGTYEQYF. CDR3 sequence (DNA): TGTGCCAGCAATGCCGGGACAGGGACCTACGAGCAGTACTTC.

The chain couples TRBV5-1 to TRBJ2-1; 12 bases are a match to TRBD2. The V gene's germline CDR1 is SGHRS and CDR2 YFSETQ. After removal of 3 bases from V and 2 bases from J, the junction contained 6 bases not matched to a gene. There are 17 residues in the CDR3. This CDR3 reads CASSWTSGTSPYNEQFF. In DNA form, the CDR3 reads TGCGCCAGCAGCTGGACTAGCGGGACGTCTCCCTACAATGAGCAGTTCTTC.

The rearrangement joins TRBV13 to TRBJ1-2; TRBD1 might be the D (5 bases). The CDR3 runs 17 residues. CDR1 PRHDT and CDR2 FYEKMQ come from the germline V gene (reference sequence). V was pared by 3 bases and J by 1 base, with 18 bases between. CDR3 DNA sequence: TGTGCCAGCAGCTTCGGACAAGCGCGTCCACATAACTATGGCTACACCTTC. As protein: CASSFGQARPHNYGYTF.

The chain is built from TRBV5-1 and TRBJ2-3, with D perhaps matching TRBD1 (5 bases). Germline loops: CDR1 SGHRS, CDR2 YFSETQ. The V end was cut by 0 bases, the J end by 1 base, with 21 bases between. The CDR3 is 19 residues long. The CDR3 nucleotides are TGCGCCAGCAGCTTGGCGTCCTTAGACAGTTACGTAGGCACAGATACGCAGTATTTT. It codes for CASSLASLDSYVGTDTQYF.

This chain connects TRBV29-1 to TRBJ1-4, with D hard to call. Deletions cut 2 bases from V and 7 bases from J, with 11 bases between. The germline CDR1 and CDR2 sequences are SQVTM and ANQGSEA. The CDR3 runs 13 residues. The CDR3 sequence: CSVETPGSEKLFF. CDR3 bases: TGCAGCGTTGAAACGCCCGGGAGTGAAAAACTGTTTTTT.

This chain uses TRBV5-1 with TRBJ2-3; D is perhaps TRBD2 (5 bases). Germline assignment: CDR1 SGHRS and CDR2 YFSETQ. The CDR3 sequence is 14 residues long. The V end lost 3 bases, the J end lost 4 bases, and 12 bases lay between the germline ends. The CDR3, as DNA: TGCGCCAGCAGCTCTGGACTGGGTCCAGATACGCAGTATTTT. Residues: CASSSGLGPDTQYF.

This chain connects TRBV25-1 to TRBJ2-5, with D possibly matching TRBD2 (6 bases). The CDR3 spans 15 residues. Germline assignment: CDR1 MGHDK and CDR2 SYGVNS. The ends were cut back, 3 bases at V and 6 bases at J, with 17 bases in the middle. CDR3 protein: CASSDPRLAIQTQYF. The CDR3 DNA reads as TGTGCCAGCAGTGATCCCCGGCTAGCGATACAGACCCAGTACTTC.

This sequence joins TRBV30 and TRBJ1-1; D may be TRBD1 (5 bases). The CDR3 contains 17 residues. Germline-derived CDR1 and CDR2 are GTSNPN and SVGIG (reference sequence). Between the trimmed V and J ends, which lost 1 base and 2 bases, there was a span of 20 bases. The CDR3 sequence is CAWSGDNTRGLNTEAFF. The CDR3 DNA reads as TGTGCCTGGAGTGGCGACAACACTCGGGGACTAAACACTGAAGCTTTCTTT.

The V gene is TRBV11-2, the J gene TRBJ1-2; 8 nucleotides match TRBD1. Germline lookup yields CDR1 SGHAT and CDR2 FQNNGV. The V and J ends lost 2 bases and 5 bases, in that order; junction bases with no gene match: 7. The CDR3 length is 15 residues. Written as DNA, the CDR3 is TGTGCCAGCAGCTTAACCCCAGGGGGCCCGTATGGCTACACCTTC. Translated: CASSLTPGGPYGYTF.

The DNA of the CDR3 is TGTGCCAGCGCGGGGGCCCCCTACAATGAGCAGTTCTTC. Encoded protein: CASAGAPYNEQFF. This chain connects TRBV19 to TRBJ2-1; tentative D call: TRBD2 (7 bases). V lost 9 bases and J 2 bases, leaving 11 bases between the germline ends. CDR3 length: 13 amino acids. Germline CDR1 LNHDA, CDR2 SQIVND (reference sequence). The variable domain in full, completed from reference TRBV19 and TRBJ2-1, reads DGGITQSPKYLFRKEGQNVTLSCEQNLNHDAMYWYRQDPGQGLRLIYYSQIVNDFQKGDIAEGYSVSREKKESFPLTVTSAQKNPTAFYLCASAGAPYNEQFFGPGTRLTVL.

This chain uses TRBV27 with TRBJ1-6, with TRBD1 as a possible D gene (5 bases). The CDR3 is made up of 15 amino acids. The V end was cut by 3 bases, the J end by 3 bases, with 9 bases between. Germline values: CDR1 MNHEY, CDR2 SMNVEV (reference sequence). The CDR3 bases are TGTGCCAGCAGTTTTCGTCAGGGCTATAATTCACCCCTCCACTTT. Protein product: CASSFRQGYNSPLHF.

The chain recombines TRBV30 with TRBJ1-1; 9 positions agree with TRBD1. The germline gives CDR1 GTSNPN, CDR2 SVGIG (reference sequence). Losses at the gene ends were 1 base for V and 4 bases for J; bases not matched to a gene: 7. The CDR3 length is 15 residues. The CDR3 loop reads CAWSDLQGAATEAFF. CDR3 in DNA: TGTGCCTGGAGTGATCTACAGGGGGCGGCCACTGAAGCTTTCTTT.

The chain carries TRBV19 and TRBJ2-2, with a tentative D call TRBD1 (6 bases). Germline lookup yields CDR1 LNHDA and CDR2 SQIVND (reference sequence). Between the trimmed V and J ends, which lost 5 bases and 1 base, there was a span of 8 bases. The CDR3 length is 14 residues. The CDR3 is CASSEQGNTGELFF. For the CDR3, the DNA is TGTGCCAGTAGTGAACAGGGGAACACCGGGGAGCTGTTTTTT.

This chain links TRBV28 with TRBJ2-1; 12 bases agree with TRBD2. After removal of 6 bases from V and 6 bases from J, the junction contained 3 bases not matched to a gene. Germline CDR1 and CDR2: MDHEN and SYDVKM. The CDR3 contains 14 residues. The DNA of the CDR3 is TGTGCCAGCAGGACTAGCGGGAGTTTCAATGAGCAGTTCTTC. It encodes CASRTSGSFNEQFF.

The chain couples TRBV6-5 to TRBJ2-5, with 7 positions matching TRBD2. Germline lookup yields CDR1 MNHEY and CDR2 SVGAGI. CDR3 size: 12 residues. The V gene end was trimmed by 8 bases and the J gene end by 5 bases; junction bases not matched to a gene: 5. CDR3: CASGRVGETQYF. CDR3 DNA: TGTGCCAGCGGGAGGGTCGGCGAGACCCAGTACTTC.

V usage is TRBV28 and J usage is TRBJ2-7; 10 bases are a match to TRBD2. This CDR3 region has 14 residues. Germline lookup yields CDR1 MDHEN and CDR2 SYDVKM. V trimming: 7 bases; J trimming: 2 bases; junction bases outside the gene matches: 5. DNA for the CDR3: TGTGCCAGCACTAACAGCGGGGGGGCCTACGAGCAGTACTTC. Translating it yields CASTNSGGAYEQYF.

The chain couples TRBV7-9 to TRBJ1-2, with no clear D. The germline V and J ends were trimmed by 5 bases and 2 bases, with 12 bases remaining between them. From germline, CDR1 is SEHNR and CDR2 FQNEAQ (reference sequence). This CDR3 has 14 amino acids. The CDR3 loop is CASSPVGRNYGYTF. CDR3 sequence (DNA): TGTGCCAGCAGCCCAGTGGGCAGGAACTATGGCTACACCTTC. The full variable domain, completed using reference TRBV7-9 and TRBJ1-2, is DTGVSQNPRHKITKRGQNVTFRCDPISEHNRLYWYRQTLGQGPEFLTYFQNEAQLEKSRLLSDRFSAERPKGSFSTLEIQRTEQGDSAMYLCASSPVGRNYGYTFGSGTRLTVV.

Ten or more counts support this clone. This chain joins TRBV7-9 and TRBJ1-4; D is unresolved. The CDR3 covers 13 residues. V lost 5 bases to trimming and J lost 8 bases, with 12 bases between them. CDR1 and CDR2 (germline): SEHNR, FQNEAQ (reference sequence). The DNA for the CDR3 is TGTGCCAGCAGCCCCCGGCCGGAGGAAAAACTGTTTTTT. It codes for CASSPRPEEKLFF.

This clone was detected only once. The chain uses TRBV30 and TRBJ2-7; 8 nucleotides line up with TRBD1. Germline CDR1 GTSNPN, CDR2 SVGIG (reference sequence). With 2 bases clipped from V and 3 bases from J, the junction kept 9 bases outside the gene matches. CDR3 length: 15 residues. The CDR3: CAWSQPRTGSYEQYF. CDR3 coding DNA: TGTGCCTGGAGTCAACCTAGGACAGGGAGCTACGAGCAGTACTTC. Full variable domain (missing parts from reference TRBV30 and TRBJ2-7): SQTIHQWPATLVQPVGSPLSLECTVEGTSNPNLYWYRQAAGRGLQLLFYSVGIGQISSEVPQNLSASRPQDRQFILSSKKLLLSDSGFYLCAWSQPRTGSYEQYFGPGTRLTVT.

This chain uses TRBV5-4 with TRBJ2-2; D unclear. Trimming removed 0 bases from V and 7 bases from J, with 7 bases in between. The length of the CDR3 is 13 residues. In germline, CDR1 is SGHNT, CDR2 YYREEE (reference sequence). CDR3 DNA: TGTGCCAGCAGCTTGGCCTATGACGGGGAGCTGTTTTTT. It yields the protein CASSLAYDGELFF.

The rearrangement uses TRBV28 and TRBJ2-3; 11 bases are a match to TRBD2. The CDR3 is 15 amino acids. The germline CDR1 and CDR2 sequences are MDHEN and SYDVKM. V gave up 5 bases and J gave up 6 bases; unmatched junction bases: 7. CDR3 DNA: TGTGCCAGCAGTGCCGGGACTAGCGGTAGGGATACGCAGTATTTT. Protein: CASSAGTSGRDTQYF.

There are a few counts of this clone. The V and J genes are TRBV12-3 or TRBV12-4 and TRBJ1-3, with D hard to call. Between the trimmed V and J ends, which lost 5 bases and 8 bases, there was a span of 7 bases. CDR3 length equals 11 residues. CDR3 sequence (DNA): TGTGCCAGCAGTGTATTTGACACCATATATTTT. This codes for CASSVFDTIYF.

The chain has TRBV7-2 and TRBJ2-1, with 9 bases aligning to TRBD2. V was clipped by 6 bases and J by 8 bases; unmatched bases: 14. Germline CDR1 SGHTA, CDR2 FQGNSA. The CDR3 length is 16 residues. CDR3 sequence: CASSFQGGAGGYEQFF. The CDR3 nucleotides read TGTGCCAGCAGTTTCCAGGGGGGAGCGGGAGGCTATGAGCAGTTCTTC. Complete variable domain (other parts from reference TRBV7-2 and TRBJ2-1): GAGVSQSPSNKVTEKGKDVELRCDPISGHTALYWYRQSLGQGLEFLIYFQGNSAPDKSGLPSDRFSAERTGGSVSTLTIQRTQQEDSAVYLCASSFQGGAGGYEQFFGPGTRLTVL.

J is TRBJ2-6 and V is TRBV4-3; TRBD2 might be the D (5 bases). The CDR3 loop spans 19 amino acids. V was clipped by 0 bases and J by 0 bases, with 15 bases between them. Germline V gives CDR1 LGHNA, CDR2 YSLEER. The CDR3 protein is CASSQDVGEQLSGANVLTF. The CDR3 region has the DNA TGCGCCAGCAGCCAAGATGTCGGGGAACAACTCTCTGGGGCCAACGTCCTGACTTTC.

The chain recombines TRBV10-3 with TRBJ1-2; no firm D call. Trimming took 0 bases from V and 7 from J, leaving 9 bases between them. This CDR3 region has 13 residues. The germline V gene has CDR1 ENHRY and CDR2 SYGVKD. CDR3 sequence reads: CAISESTGSGYTF. The CDR3 nucleotides read TGTGCCATCAGTGAGTCGACCGGGAGTGGCTACACCTTC.

The chain has TRBV7-9 and TRBJ1-2; 10 bases are shared with TRBD1. From germline, CDR1 is SEHNR and CDR2 FQNEAQ (reference sequence). The CDR3 covers 17 residues. Trimming took 1 base from V and 2 from J; bases not matched to a gene: 7. CDR3: CASSLVDRGRENYGYTF. The CDR3 coding sequence is TGTGCCAGCAGCTTAGTCGACAGGGGGCGAGAAAACTATGGCTACACCTTC. Looking up the rest from reference TRBV7-9 and TRBJ1-2 gives the full variable domain: DTGVSQNPRHKITKRGQNVTFRCDPISEHNRLYWYRQTLGQGPEFLTYFQNEAQLEKSRLLSDRFSAERPKGSFSTLEIQRTEQGDSAMYLCASSLVDRGRENYGYTFGSGTRLTVV.

This clone was found a few times. The chain couples TRBV5-4 to TRBJ2-7; D is perhaps TRBD1 (5 bases). The CDR3 is 11 amino acids. V lost 3 bases, J lost 6 bases, and 7 bases lay in between. Looked up from germline, CDR1 is SGHNT and CDR2 is YYREEE (reference sequence). The DNA of the CDR3 is TGTGCCAGCAGCTCAGGGATCGAGCAGTACTTC. It translates to CASSSGIEQYF.

V gene TRBV4-1 combines with J gene TRBJ2-1; 10 bases are a match to TRBD2. The trim removed 0 bases at V and 6 bases at J, leaving 5 bases unmatched. The length of the CDR3 is 16 residues. The germline CDR1 and CDR2 sequences are MGHRA and YSYEKL. In nucleotides, the CDR3 is TGCGCCAGCAGCCAAGATTTGGCTAGCGGGGGCAATGAGCAGTTCTTC. Encoded protein: CASSQDLASGGNEQFF.

The chain joins TRBV10-2 to TRBJ2-7, with D unresolved. Germline loops: CDR1 WSHSY, CDR2 SAAADI. The V and J ends lost 6 bases and 2 bases respectively, with 11 bases between them. The CDR3 runs to 13 residues. DNA for the CDR3: TGCGCCAGCAGAATGGGCCGAGCCTACGAGCAGTACTTC. Translation: CASRMGRAYEQYF.

The gene calls are TRBV14 and TRBJ1-2, with no clear D. The V end lost 0 bases, the J end lost 6 bases, and 11 bases lay between the germline ends. CDR1 is SGHDN and CDR2 is FVKESK in the germline V gene. There are 14 residues in the CDR3. Here the CDR3 reads CASSQDRQRNGYTF. CDR3 bases: TGTGCCAGCAGCCAAGATAGGCAGAGGAATGGCTACACCTTC.

This rearrangement joins TRBV2 to TRBJ2-3; 9 bases fit TRBD2. CDR1 SNHLY and CDR2 FYNNEI come from the germline V gene. The J segment lost 3 bases and the V segment lost 3 bases, leaving 7 bases of the junction unmatched. CDR3 length equals 16 residues. The CDR3 spells CASSDSGTSPTDTQYF. DNA of the CDR3: TGTGCCAGCAGTGACTCCGGGACTAGCCCTACAGATACGCAGTATTTT. The full variable domain, with the rest looked up from reference TRBV2 and TRBJ2-3, is EPEVTQTPSHQVTQMGQEVILRCVPISNHLYFYWYRQILGQKVEFLVSFYNNEISEKSEIFDDQFSVERPDGSNFTLKIRSTKLEDSAMYFCASSDSGTSPTDTQYFGPGTRLTVL.

V is TRBV5-1 and J is TRBJ1-2, with 8 nucleotides matching TRBD1. With 0 bases clipped from V and 8 bases from J, the junction kept 6 bases outside the gene matches. The CDR3 runs 14 residues. Germline V CDR1 and CDR2: SGHRS, YFSETQ. CDR3 coding DNA: TGCGCCAGCAGCTTGGACAGGGGGGTTGCGGGCTACACCTTC. It specifies CASSLDRGVAGYTF.